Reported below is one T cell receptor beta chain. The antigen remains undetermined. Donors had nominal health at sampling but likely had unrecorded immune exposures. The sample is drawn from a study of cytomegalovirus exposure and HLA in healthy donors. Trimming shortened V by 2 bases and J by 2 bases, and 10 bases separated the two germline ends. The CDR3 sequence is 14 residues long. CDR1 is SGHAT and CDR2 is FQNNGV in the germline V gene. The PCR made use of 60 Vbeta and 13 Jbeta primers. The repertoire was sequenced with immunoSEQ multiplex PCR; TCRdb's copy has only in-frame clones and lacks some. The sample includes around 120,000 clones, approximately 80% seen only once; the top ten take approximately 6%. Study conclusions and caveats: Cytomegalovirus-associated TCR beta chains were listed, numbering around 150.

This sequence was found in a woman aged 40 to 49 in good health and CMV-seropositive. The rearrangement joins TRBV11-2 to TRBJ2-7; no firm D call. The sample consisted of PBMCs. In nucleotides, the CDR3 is TGTGCCAGCAGCTTAATCGGTCTGACCTACGAGCAGTACTTC. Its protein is CASSLIGLTYEQYF.